These T cell receptor beta chains were read from a single sample in a study of identical twins. One entry per CDR3 protein results from TCRdb running MiXCR on the 5' RACE reads. This table holds hundreds of thousands of distinct CDR3 sequences, roughly an eighth found once. The sample was also linked to a second study, of yellow fever vaccine responses in identical twins.

Sequencing was carried out using PBMCs. These receptors were collected from a woman younger than 35 in good health. CDR3s include the opening cysteine and the closing phenylalanine or tryptophan. D genes are given only for firm matches. The size of a clone is reported for some rows only, either as once, few or many, or as a class for expanded clones.

cdr3_aa clone_size j_call d_call v_call cdr3_length
CASSPRRAGALGTQYF few TRBJ2-3 TRBD2 TRBV12-3/TRBV12-4 16
CASSPTLGASGRFTDTQYF NA TRBJ2-3 TRBD2 TRBV3-1 19
CASSLGPYQPQHF many TRBJ1-5 NA TRBV11-3 13
CASSPGLAVSTDTQYF few TRBJ2-3 TRBD2 TRBV11-1 16
CARGSTSVNSYEQYF few TRBJ2-7 TRBD2 TRBV25-1 15
CASSTSGLMNTEAFF few TRBJ1-1 NA TRBV11-2 15
CASSFLAEQETQYF many TRBJ2-5 NA TRBV12-3/TRBV12-4 14
CASSPTGTGDKNIQYF few TRBJ2-4 TRBD1 TRBV12-3/TRBV12-4 16
CASSLGASGGYTGELFF few TRBJ2-2 TRBD2 TRBV4-1 17
CASSLGGSSGTVTGELFF NA TRBJ2-2 TRBD2 TRBV7-6 18
CASSRLDTEAFF few TRBJ1-1 NA TRBV3-1 12
CATSDRVGTKETQYF many TRBJ2-5 TRBD2 TRBV24-1 15
CASSLLAANEQFF many TRBJ2-1 NA TRBV28 13
CASSEIRTGRGANVLTF few TRBJ2-6 NA TRBV12-3/TRBV12-4 17
CATSRDRAGRYNEQFF few TRBJ2-1 NA TRBV15 16